This T cell receptor beta chain was documented in a study of blood T cell repertoires in COVID-19. Study-wide context: The study drew acute and convalescent COVID-19 samples from the United States, Italy and Spain. Sample material is recorded as cDNA or gDNA derived from T cells, B-cell-depleted T cells, or PBMCs.

Trimming removed 3 bases from V and 5 bases from J; junction bases left unmatched: 12. Germline V lookup: CDR1 KGHDR, CDR2 SFDVKD. The CDR3 runs 17 residues. How the authors handled the data: Estimation of nucleated cell counts relied on the amplification of reference gene primers. TCRdb's copy holds only in-frame clones and misses some; the assay was immunoSEQ multiplex PCR. That table is the source of V, J and clone size, and D and trimming were worked out from the DNA. Among roughly 200,000 clones listed, around 80% were seen once. The sequence was obtained from a middle-aged man who had recovered from COVID-19. Sequencing was carried out using peripheral blood. V and J are TRBV24-1 and TRBJ2-3; 8 nucleotides agree with TRBD1. CDR3 protein: CATSDAAPGGGLDTQYF. The CDR3 DNA reads as TGTGCCACCAGTGATGCGGCGCCAGGGGGCGGCTTAGATACGCAGTATTTT.